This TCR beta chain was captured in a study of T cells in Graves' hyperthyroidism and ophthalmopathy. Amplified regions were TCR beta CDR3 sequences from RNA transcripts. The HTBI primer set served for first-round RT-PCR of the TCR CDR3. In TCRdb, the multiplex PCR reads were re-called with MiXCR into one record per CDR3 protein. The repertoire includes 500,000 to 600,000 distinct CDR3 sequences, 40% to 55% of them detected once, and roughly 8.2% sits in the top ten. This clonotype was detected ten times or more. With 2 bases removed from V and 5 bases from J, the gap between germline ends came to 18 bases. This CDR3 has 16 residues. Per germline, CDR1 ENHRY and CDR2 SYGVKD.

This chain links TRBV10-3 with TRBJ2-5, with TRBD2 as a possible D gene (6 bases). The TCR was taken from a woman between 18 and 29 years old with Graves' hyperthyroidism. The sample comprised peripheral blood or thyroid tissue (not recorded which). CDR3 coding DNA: TGTGCCATCAGTGAGGCGGGGTCCTTAGAAGGGGAGACCCAGTACTTC. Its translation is CAISEAGSLEGETQYF.